This is a list of T cell receptor beta chains from one sample in a study of technical replicates of blood from a few donors. The method was immunoSEQ multiplex PCR; TCRdb's version includes in-frame clones alone and lacks a portion of them. The profile shows about 80,000 clones, roughly 94% of them singletons. Sequencing input: T cells isolated from PBMCs. Every receptor here comes from a human donor in good health. The CDR3 runs from the conserved cysteine through the conserved F or W. Fields, in order: V gene, clone size, D gene, J gene, CDR3 DNA, CDR3 protein. The D gene is left open where the match is weak. Only some rows state a clone size, as once, few, many or a class for expanded clones.

v_gene: TRBV27; abundance: .; d_gene: .; j_gene: TRBJ1-5; CDR3nt: TGTGCCAGCAGTCGTTCGGGTCCCTATCAGCCCCAGCATTTT; CDR3aa: CASSRSGPYQPQHF
v_gene: TRBV7-2; abundance: .; d_gene: .; j_gene: TRBJ2-7; CDR3nt: TGTGCCAGCAGCTTAACTAACTACGAGCAGTACTTC; CDR3aa: CASSLTNYEQYF
v_gene: TRBV5-6; abundance: .; d_gene: .; j_gene: TRBJ2-3; CDR3nt: TGTGCCAGCAGCCCTTTGGTTCGACTAGAGATCTCAGATACGCAGTATTTT; CDR3aa: CASSPLVRLEISDTQYF
v_gene: TRBV5-4; abundance: .; d_gene: TRBD2; j_gene: TRBJ2-7; CDR3nt: TGTGCCAGCAGCTTCCTAGCGGGACCTTCCTACGAGCAGTACTTC; CDR3aa: CASSFLAGPSYEQYF
v_gene: TRBV6-1; abundance: once; d_gene: .; j_gene: TRBJ1-5; CDR3nt: TGTGCCAGCCTTCGGGGTAGCAATCAGCCCCAGCATTTT; CDR3aa: CASLRGSNQPQHF
v_gene: TRBV27; abundance: .; d_gene: TRBD1; j_gene: TRBJ1-4; CDR3nt: TGTGCCAGCAGTTTATACCGGGACAGGCGCGAAAAACTGTTTTTT; CDR3aa: CASSLYRDRREKLFF
v_gene: TRBV5-1; abundance: .; d_gene: .; j_gene: TRBJ1-2; CDR3nt: TGCGCCAGCAGCTTGGATGGGGAGCATGGCTACACCTTC; CDR3aa: CASSLDGEHGYTF
v_gene: TRBV5-5; abundance: once; d_gene: .; j_gene: TRBJ2-1; CDR3nt: TGTGCCAGCAGCTCCGGGAGCGGCACCTACAATGAGCAGTTCTTC; CDR3aa: CASSSGSGTYNEQFF
v_gene: TRBV15; abundance: .; d_gene: .; j_gene: TRBJ1-4; CDR3nt: TGTGCCACCAGCAGAGCAGGGGAGGGGAAAAAACTGTTTTTT; CDR3aa: CATSRAGEGKKLFF
v_gene: TRBV7-9; abundance: .; d_gene: .; j_gene: TRBJ2-1; CDR3nt: TGTGCCAGCAGCTTAGGGCAGGGGATCAATGAGCAGTTCTTC; CDR3aa: CASSLGQGINEQFF
v_gene: TRBV7-9; abundance: .; d_gene: .; j_gene: TRBJ1-3; CDR3nt: TGTGCCAGCAGCTTAGGGCGGCCACTCTTCTCTGGAAACACCATATATTTT; CDR3aa: CASSLGRPLFSGNTIYF
v_gene: TRBV4-3; abundance: .; d_gene: TRBD1; j_gene: TRBJ1-2; CDR3nt: TGCGCCACCAGCCAAGATATGCGACAGGGGAACTATGGCTACACCTTC; CDR3aa: CATSQDMRQGNYGYTF
v_gene: TRBV5-1; abundance: .; d_gene: TRBD2; j_gene: TRBJ2-4; CDR3nt: TGCGCCAGCAGCAGGCAGGGGGGACTAGCGGAAGCCAAAAACATTCAGTACTTC; CDR3aa: CASSRQGGLAEAKNIQYF
v_gene: TRBV27; abundance: .; d_gene: .; j_gene: TRBJ2-7; CDR3nt: TGTGCCAGCAGTTTAGGTAGCGGTGGCTACGAGCAGTACTTC; CDR3aa: CASSLGSGGYEQYF
v_gene: TRBV5-4; abundance: .; d_gene: TRBD2; j_gene: TRBJ2-1; CDR3nt: TGTGCCAGCAGCTGGGGGGGACTAGCGGGAGTCCGAGAGCAGTTCTTC; CDR3aa: CASSWGGLAGVREQFF
v_gene: TRBV2; abundance: .; d_gene: .; j_gene: TRBJ2-7; CDR3nt: TGTGCCAGCAGTGTGGCCTTTTACGAGCAGTACTTC; CDR3aa: CASSVAFYEQYF
v_gene: TRBV28; abundance: .; d_gene: TRBD1; j_gene: TRBJ1-4; CDR3nt: TGTGCCAGCAGGCCAACAGGGGTTGAAAAACTGTTTTTT; CDR3aa: CASRPTGVEKLFF
v_gene: TRBV7-8; abundance: once; d_gene: .; j_gene: TRBJ2-1; CDR3nt: TGTGCCAGCAGCCCCATCCTAGCGTCCTACAATGAGCAGTTCTTC; CDR3aa: CASSPILASYNEQFF
v_gene: TRBV5-1; abundance: .; d_gene: .; j_gene: TRBJ1-1; CDR3nt: TGCGCCAGCAGCTTGATTTCAGGCGAGAACACTGAAGCTTTCTTT; CDR3aa: CASSLISGENTEAFF
v_gene: TRBV4-2; abundance: .; d_gene: TRBD2; j_gene: TRBJ2-7; CDR3nt: TGTGCCAGCAGCCAAGGGGGGACTAGTGCCTACGAGCAGTACTTC; CDR3aa: CASSQGGTSAYEQYF
v_gene: TRBV7-2; abundance: .; d_gene: .; j_gene: TRBJ2-5; CDR3nt: TGTGCCAGCAGCTTAGCGGAGGGGGGGGGTGAGACCCAGTACTTC; CDR3aa: CASSLAEGGGETQYF
v_gene: TRBV11-3; abundance: medium-sized; d_gene: TRBD1; j_gene: TRBJ1-2; CDR3nt: TGTGCCAGCAGCTCCGAGGGGGCCAGGGGAAGCTATGGCTACACCTTC; CDR3aa: CASSSEGARGSYGYTF
v_gene: TRBV27; abundance: .; d_gene: .; j_gene: TRBJ2-3; CDR3nt: TGTGCCAGCAGTTTATCGATTAGCGGCACAGATACGCAGTATTTT; CDR3aa: CASSLSISGTDTQYF
v_gene: TRBV15; abundance: .; d_gene: TRBD2; j_gene: TRBJ2-2; CDR3nt: TGTGCCACCTCTAAGAGAGGGAGGGTTCCCGGGGAGCTGTTTTTT; CDR3aa: CATSKRGRVPGELFF
v_gene: TRBV7-6; abundance: .; d_gene: .; j_gene: TRBJ1-5; CDR3nt: TGTGCCAGCAGCTTACCCCCAGCGCCGGCTAGCAATCAGCCCCAGCATTTT; CDR3aa: CASSLPPAPASNQPQHF